The 5 T cell receptor beta chains below all came from one sample that was sequenced in a study of blood T cell repertoires in COVID-19. Sequencing was performed with immunoSEQ multiplex PCR; in TCRdb, only in-frame clones are kept and a portion is missing. The profile covers about 260,000 clones, with 80% to 85% appearing a single time and less than 2% taken by the ten largest. The specimen was peripheral blood. The origin of the receptors is a woman aged 40-49 years who had recovered from COVID-19.

The chain uses TRBV28 and TRBJ1-2; 7 bases fit TRBD1. Germline assignment: CDR1 MDHEN and CDR2 SYDVKM. The length of the CDR3 is 15 residues. V was clipped by 6 bases and J by 5 bases; unmatched bases: 12. CDR3 DNA sequence: TGTGCCAGCAGCCTCCTTAAACAGGGGCCGTATGGCTACACCTTC. Translation gives CASSLLKQGPYGYTF.

This rearrangement joins TRBV7-8 to TRBJ1-6, with D possibly being TRBD1 (5 bases). This CDR3 has 14 residues. Trimming cost V 5 bases and J 10 bases, with 15 bases left between them. Germline V gene data show CDR1 as SGHVS and CDR2 as FQNEAQ. The CDR3 DNA sequence: TGTGCCAGCAGCCCTCCGGGGGAGTCCTCACCCCTCCACTTT. Protein product: CASSPPGESSPLHF.

The CDR3 protein is CASSLDGKSDYGYTF. In DNA, the CDR3 is TGCGCCAGCAGCTTAGACGGGAAGTCCGACTATGGCTACACCTTC. This chain links TRBV5-1 with TRBJ1-2; no clear D. The CDR3 runs to 15 residues. Per germline, CDR1 SGHRS and CDR2 YFSETQ. The V end was cut by 2 bases, the J end by 3 bases, with 14 bases between.

CDR3 loop: CASSEAGVFAGELFF. CDR3 coding DNA: TGTGCCAGCAGTGAGGCGGGGGTCTTCGCCGGGGAGCTGTTTTTT. V and J are TRBV6-1 and TRBJ2-2; 7 bases match TRBD2. Trimming took 3 bases from V and 6 from J; bases not matched to a gene: 7. CDR1 and CDR2 (germline): MNHNS, SASEGT. This CDR3 is built from 15 residues.

Concerning this clone: The junction and the germline gene differ at one end; a read error may be behind it. This chain links TRBV5-1 with TRBJ2-2, with D possibly matching TRBD2 (5 bases). This CDR3 has 15 amino acids. Germline V gene data show CDR1 as SGHRS and CDR2 as YFSETQ. In DNA, the CDR3 is TGCGCCAGCAGCTTTGGGCGGGCGAACGCCGGGGAGCTGTTTTTT. This codes for CASSFGRANAGELFF.